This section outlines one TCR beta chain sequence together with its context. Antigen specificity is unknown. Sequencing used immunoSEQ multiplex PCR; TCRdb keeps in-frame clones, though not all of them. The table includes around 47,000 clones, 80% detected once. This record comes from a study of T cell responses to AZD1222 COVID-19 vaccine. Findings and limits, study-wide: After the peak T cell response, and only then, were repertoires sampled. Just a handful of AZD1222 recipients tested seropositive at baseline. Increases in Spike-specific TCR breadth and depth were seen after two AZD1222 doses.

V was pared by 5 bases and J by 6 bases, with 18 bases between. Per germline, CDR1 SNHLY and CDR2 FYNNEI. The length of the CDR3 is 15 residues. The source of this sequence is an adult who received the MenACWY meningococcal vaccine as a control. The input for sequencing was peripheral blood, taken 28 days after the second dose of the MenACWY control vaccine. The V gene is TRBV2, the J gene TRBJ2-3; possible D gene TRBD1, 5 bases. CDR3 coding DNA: TGTGCCAGCAGTCCGCAGGGTATTGGAACGGATACGCAGTATTTT. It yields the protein CASSPQGIGTDTQYF. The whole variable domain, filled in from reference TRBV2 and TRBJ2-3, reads EPEVTQTPSHQVTQMGQEVILRCVPISNHLYFYWYRQILGQKVEFLVSFYNNEISEKSEIFDDQFSVERPDGSNFTLKIRSTKLEDSAMYFCASSPQGIGTDTQYFGPGTRLTVL.